This T cell receptor beta chain comes out of a study of siplizumab effects on memory and regulatory T cells. This CDR3 is built from 13 residues. V lost 5 bases and J 4 bases, leaving 11 bases between the germline ends. Germline CDR1 and CDR2: MNHEY and SVGAGI. The assay was immunoSEQ multiplex PCR, and TCRdb's table has in-frame clones only and misses some. The sample consists of roughly 93,000 clones, around 94% of them appearing once. The sample consisted of non-Treg CD4+ T cells sorted from blood. This TCR was sampled from a human donor in good health. The V gene is TRBV6-5, the J gene TRBJ1-2; D possibly corresponds to TRBD1 (6 bases). This CDR3 reads CASSRGQFYGYTF. The DNA of the CDR3 is TGTGCCAGCAGTCGTGGACAGTTCTATGGCTACACCTTC.